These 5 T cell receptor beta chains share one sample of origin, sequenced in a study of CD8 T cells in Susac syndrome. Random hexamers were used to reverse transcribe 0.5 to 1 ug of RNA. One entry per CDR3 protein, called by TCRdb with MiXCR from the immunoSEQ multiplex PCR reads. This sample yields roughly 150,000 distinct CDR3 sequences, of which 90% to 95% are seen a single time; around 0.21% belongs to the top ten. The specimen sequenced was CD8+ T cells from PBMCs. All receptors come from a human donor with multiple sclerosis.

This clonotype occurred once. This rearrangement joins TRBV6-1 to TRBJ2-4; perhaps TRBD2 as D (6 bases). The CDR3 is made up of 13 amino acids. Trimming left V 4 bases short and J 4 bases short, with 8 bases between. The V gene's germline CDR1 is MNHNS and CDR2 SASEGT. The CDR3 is CASSGDSKNIQYF. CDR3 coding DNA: TGTGCCAGCAGTGGGGACTCTAAAAACATTCAGTACTTC.

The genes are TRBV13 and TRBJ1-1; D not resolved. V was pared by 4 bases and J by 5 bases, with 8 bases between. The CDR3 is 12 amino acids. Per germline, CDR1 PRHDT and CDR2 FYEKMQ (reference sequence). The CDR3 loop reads CASSSEITEAFF. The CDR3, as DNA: TGTGCCAGCAGCTCCGAAATAACTGAAGCTTTCTTT.

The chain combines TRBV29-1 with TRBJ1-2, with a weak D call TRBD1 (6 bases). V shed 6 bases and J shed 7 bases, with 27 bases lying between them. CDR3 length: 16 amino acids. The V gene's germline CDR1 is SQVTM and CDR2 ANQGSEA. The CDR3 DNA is TGCAGCGTCGGGACACCCCAGGAGGGGTCTATGCGTGGCTACACCTTC. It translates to CSVGTPQEGSMRGYTF.

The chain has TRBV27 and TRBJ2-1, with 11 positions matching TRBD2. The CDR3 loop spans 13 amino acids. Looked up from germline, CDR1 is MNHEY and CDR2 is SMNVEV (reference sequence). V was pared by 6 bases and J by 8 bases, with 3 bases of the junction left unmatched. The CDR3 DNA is TGTGCCAGCAGAGAACTAGCGGGGGATGAGCAGTTCTTC. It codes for CASRELAGDEQFF.

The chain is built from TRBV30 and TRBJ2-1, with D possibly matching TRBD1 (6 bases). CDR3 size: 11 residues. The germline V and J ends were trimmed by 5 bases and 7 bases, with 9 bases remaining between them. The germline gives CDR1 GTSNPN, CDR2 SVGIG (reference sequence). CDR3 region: CAWDRKNEQFF. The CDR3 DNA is TGTGCCTGGGACAGGAAGAATGAGCAGTTCTTC.